The clone carrying this T cell receptor beta chain is a singleton in its sample. The data were obtained in a study of blood T cell repertoires in COVID-19. Overall study context: COVID-19 samples from acute and convalescent phases originated in the United States, Italy and Spain. In each case, the material was cDNA or gDNA derived from T cells, B-cell-depleted T cells, or PBMCs.

Original processing methods: Scientists estimated how many nucleated cells there were by amplifying reference gene primers. Profiling relied on immunoSEQ multiplex PCR, and the TCRdb table lists in-frame clones only, not all of them. The V and J calls and the clone size are those of that table, but D and trimming were determined from the DNA. There are 250,000 to 300,000 clones in the sample; about nine tenths occur only once, and roughly 2% lies in the top ten. Germline CDR1 and CDR2: SGDLS and YYNGEE. The CDR3 has 14 residues. The V end was cut by 0 bases, the J end by 12 bases, with 19 bases between.

This chain connects TRBV9 to TRBJ2-7, with D possibly matching TRBD2 (6 bases). The sample comprised peripheral blood. The receptor's source is a woman aged 45-59 years who had recovered from COVID-19. CDR3 sequence (DNA): TGTGCCAGCAGCGTAGTAGGAGGTGCTAGCGATCTGTACTTC. As protein: CASSVVGGASDLYF.